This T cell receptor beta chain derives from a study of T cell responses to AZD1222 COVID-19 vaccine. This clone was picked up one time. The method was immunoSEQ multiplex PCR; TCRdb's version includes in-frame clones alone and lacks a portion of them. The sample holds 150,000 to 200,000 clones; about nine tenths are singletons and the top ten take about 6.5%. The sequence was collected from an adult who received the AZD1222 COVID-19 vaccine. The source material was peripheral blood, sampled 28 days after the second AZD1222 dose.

CDR3 DNA: TGTGCCAGCAGAGGGCCCACTGAAGCTTTCTTT. Its protein is CASRGPTEAFF. The J gene is TRBJ1-1, the V gene TRBV28; D is undetermined. The CDR3 is 11 amino acids. Per the germline V gene, CDR1 is MDHEN and CDR2 is SYDVKM. Deletions cut 6 bases from V and 4 bases from J, with 6 bases between.